Shown below are 17 T cell receptor beta chains from a single sample sequenced in a study of blood T cell repertoires in COVID-19 (dated by TCRdb to 2018 to 2021). The method was the immunoSEQ multiplex PCR assay. The source is immuneACCESS, and TCRdb retained only in-frame sequences with V and J called. Part of the clones is not carried over; for the studies checked, unresolved V genes explain less than half of this, and the remainder is unexplained. In all, the sample holds roughly 90,000 clones, and approximately 86% of those were seen once. The ten largest clones add up to 3.4% of the sample. Material: peripheral blood. The receptors originated from a man aged 45-65 years with acute or convalescent COVID-19.

This sequence joins TRBV11-2 and TRBJ1-1; D remains unclear. Germline values: CDR1 SGHAT, CDR2 FQNNGV. V was cut by 5 bases and J by 8 bases, with 21 bases left in between. This CDR3 has 15 residues. The CDR3 loop is CASSPNSGGIGEAFF. DNA of the CDR3: TGTGCCAGCAGCCCCAACAGCGGAGGGATCGGCGAAGCTTTCTTT.

This clone was seen once. V usage is TRBV23-1 and J usage is TRBJ1-1; 7 positions match TRBD1. TRBV23-1 falls under the ORF class, with uncertain function. The CDR3 is 15 amino acids. The junction had 8 bases not matched to a gene; V was cut back by 0 bases and J by 7 bases. The CDR3 spells CASSQSQGTGGEAFF. CDR3 nucleotide sequence: TGCGCCAGCAGTCAATCACAGGGGACCGGGGGTGAAGCTTTCTTT.

This chain connects TRBV7-2 to TRBJ2-1, with TRBD2 identical over 7 bases. In germline, CDR1 is SGHTA, CDR2 FQGNSA. The CDR3 covers 17 residues. The V segment lost 1 base and the J segment 3 bases; nucleotides outside the gene matches: 9. CDR3 protein: CASSLDYGGGNYNEQFF. The CDR3 DNA follows: TGTGCCAGCAGCTTAGATTATGGGGGGGGTAACTACAATGAGCAGTTCTTC.

The V and J genes are TRBV6-5 and TRBJ1-5; tentatively, D is TRBD1 (5 bases). Germline V gives CDR1 MNHEY, CDR2 SVGAGI. Trimming stripped 6 bases from V and 2 bases from J, with 14 bases between. This CDR3 region has 15 residues. The CDR3 spells CASRVAGAGNQPQHF. The CDR3 DNA reads as TGTGCCAGCAGGGTTGCTGGGGCTGGCAATCAGCCCCAGCATTTT.

The rearrangement links TRBV7-2 to TRBJ1-5; TRBD1 is a possible D gene (6 bases). Germline V gene sequence: CDR1 SGHTA, CDR2 FQGNSA. The CDR3 extends over 16 amino acids. V dropped 5 bases and J dropped 0 bases, with 14 bases sitting between them. The CDR3 DNA sequence: TGTGCCAGCAGCCAAATGACAGGAGTTAGCAATCAGCCCCAGCATTTT. Amino acid sequence: CASSQMTGVSNQPQHF.

This chain uses TRBV3-1 (or the pseudogene TRBV3-2) with TRBJ2-7; D is perhaps TRBD1 (6 bases). The length of the CDR3 is 12 residues. CDR1 LGHDT and CDR2 YNNKEL come from the germline V gene (reference sequence). Trimming left V 5 bases short and J 5 bases short, with 10 bases between. The CDR3 sequence: CASSTGHDEQYF. Here the CDR3 DNA reads TGTGCCAGCAGCACGGGACACGACGAGCAGTACTTC.

The gene calls are TRBV24-1 and TRBJ2-3, with 8 bases that match TRBD1. The germline CDR1 and CDR2 sequences are KGHDR and SFDVKD. The V segment lost 1 base and the J segment 2 bases; nucleotides outside the gene matches: 4. There are 16 residues in the CDR3. CDR3 sequence reads: CATSDFQGADTDTQYF. In nucleotides, the CDR3 is TGTGCCACCAGTGATTTCCAGGGGGCGGACACAGATACGCAGTATTTT.

The chain combines TRBV5-1 with TRBJ2-2; the match to TRBD1 covers 8 bases. This CDR3 has 15 amino acids. The V and J ends lost 3 bases and 4 bases, in that order; junction bases with no gene match: 5. Germline CDR1 is SGHRS and CDR2 is YFSETQ. The CDR3 here is CASSSGQGATGELFF. CDR3 in DNA: TGCGCCAGCAGCTCCGGACAGGGCGCCACCGGGGAGCTGTTTTTT.

The chain couples TRBV4-2 to TRBJ1-5; D not certain. V was cut by 3 bases and J by 6 bases, with 15 bases left in between. Germline V gene sequence: CDR1 LGHNA, CDR2 YNFKEQ. The CDR3 spans 15 residues. CDR3 coding DNA: TGTGCCAGCAGCCACGACCGGGAGGGCAGTCAGCCCCAGCATTTT. Its translation: CASSHDREGSQPQHF.

CDR3: CASSLTSYNEQFF. The CDR3 nucleotides are TGTGCCAGCAGCTTAACATCCTACAATGAGCAGTTCTTC. The chain links TRBV11-3 to TRBJ2-1; D call uncertain. Looked up from germline, CDR1 is SGHNT and CDR2 is YENEEA. CDR3 length equals 13 residues. Trimming took 2 bases from V and 1 from J, leaving 3 bases between them.

The chain recombines TRBV9 with TRBJ1-6; the match to TRBD1 covers 7 bases. With V trimmed by 4 bases and J by 8 bases, 3 bases remained unmatched. The CDR3 runs 13 residues. Germline CDR1 SGDLS, CDR2 YYNGEE. The CDR3 is CASSSTGDSPLHF. The CDR3 DNA is TGTGCCAGCAGCTCAACAGGGGATTCACCCCTCCACTTT.

The chain uses TRBV7-5 and TRBJ2-1; the table calls TRBD2, which could not be checked here. TRBV7-5 is listed as a pseudogene. The CDR3 extends over 11 amino acids. CDR3 residues: CVRSPYNEQFF. The CDR3 nucleotides are TGTGTCAGAAGCCCTTACAATGAGCAGTTCTTC.

A few counts support this clone. The genes are TRBV18 and TRBJ1-5; tentatively, D is TRBD1 (6 bases). V was trimmed by 9 bases and J by 5 bases, leaving 14 bases between them. CDR1 and CDR2 from the germline V gene are KGHSH and LQKENI. The CDR3 length is 13 residues. CDR3 nucleotides: TGTGCCAGTAAGGGGGTATTGGATCAGCCCCAGCATTTT. Translation: CASKGVLDQPQHF.

This clone was found once. The chain carries TRBV30 and TRBJ2-1; 8 bases are a match to TRBD1. The V segment lost 8 bases and the J segment 6 bases; nucleotides outside the gene matches: 9. This CDR3 contains 13 residues. CDR1 and CDR2 (germline): GTSNPN, SVGIG (reference sequence). Written as DNA, the CDR3 is TGTGCCCGGTCACAGGGGGTACTCAATGAGCAGTTCTTC. Translation gives CARSQGVLNEQFF.

The chain joins TRBV11-2 to TRBJ1-1, with unresolved D. The CDR3 is 13 amino acids. Germline-derived CDR1 and CDR2 are SGHAT and FQNNGV. Trimming shortened V by 1 base and J by 1 base, and 4 bases separated the two germline ends. The CDR3 sequence is CASSLVRNTEAFF. The CDR3 DNA reads as TGTGCCAGCAGCTTAGTCAGGAACACTGAAGCTTTCTTT.

The V gene is TRBV5-6, the J gene TRBJ1-4; 10 positions agree with TRBD1. Germline CDR1 SGHDT, CDR2 YYEEEE. Losses at the gene ends were 4 bases for V and 0 bases for J; bases not matched to a gene: 9. The CDR3 has 18 amino acids. The CDR3 reads CASSADRGRVATNEKLFF. DNA of the CDR3: TGTGCCAGCAGCGCGGACAGGGGGAGGGTTGCAACTAATGAAAAACTGTTTTTT.

The V gene is TRBV7-2, the J gene TRBJ1-2, with D possibly being TRBD1 (6 bases). CDR1 and CDR2 from the germline V gene are SGHTA and FQGNSA. The CDR3 covers 15 residues. V was trimmed by 3 bases and J by 7 bases, leaving 18 bases between them. The CDR3 spells CASSFSGGQVGGYTF. CDR3 nucleotides: TGTGCCAGCAGCTTTAGCGGGGGGCAAGTCGGTGGCTACACCTTC.